This T cell receptor beta chain came from a study of blood T cell repertoires in COVID-19. Study information: The United States, Italy and Spain were the sources of the acute and convalescent COVID-19 samples. The cDNA or gDNA used as material had been derived from T cells, B-cell-depleted T cells, or PBMCs.

In the original processing: Using reference gene primer amplification, nucleated cell counts were estimated. Data came from immunoSEQ multiplex PCR; TCRdb stores just in-frame clones and leaves some out. V and J calls plus clone size are reproduced from that table; the DNA served to infer D and trimming. The repertoire holds approximately 65,000 clones, about nine tenths seen once, with around 5% in the top ten. This CDR3 region has 14 residues. V shed 4 bases, J shed 1 base, and the junction held 2 bases outside the gene matches. Germline CDR1 reads SNHLY; CDR2 reads FYNNEI. The rearrangement links TRBV2 to TRBJ2-3, with 7 bases lining up with TRBD2. Sequences were obtained from peripheral blood. The sequence was collected from a woman aged 18-29 years with acute or convalescent COVID-19. In nucleotides, the CDR3 is TGTGCCAGCAGTGTGAGCGGGGGCACAGATACGCAGTATTTT. Protein: CASSVSGGTDTQYF.